These 4 T cell receptor beta chains originate from one sample sequenced in a study of PD-L1 blockade in urothelial cancer. The method was immunoSEQ multiplex PCR; TCRdb's version includes in-frame clones alone and lacks a portion of them. The table records under 70,000 clones, over 75% of them present only once. Time point defined: pretreatment peripheral blood. The sample in question was PBMCs, obtained around atezolizumab (anti-PD-L1) treatment. These receptors were taken from a man between 65 and 79 years old with urothelial cancer.

About this clone itself: Other DNA sequences in this specimen translate into the identical CDR3. V is TRBV27 and J is TRBJ1-5, with D maybe TRBD1 (5 bases). Germline CDR1 reads MNHEY; CDR2 reads SMNVEV (reference sequence). This CDR3 region has 15 residues. V lost 2 bases and J lost 0, with 8 bases in between. Here the CDR3 reads CASSLGQGSNQPQHF. The CDR3 DNA follows: TGTGCCAGCAGTTTAGGGCAGGGTAGCAATCAGCCCCAGCATTTT.

V and J are TRBV29-1 and TRBJ2-7, with 9 bases lining up with TRBD1. V was pared by 2 bases and J by 5 bases, with 4 bases of the junction left unmatched. Germline CDR1 and CDR2: SQVTM and ANQGSEA. The CDR3 runs to 13 residues. The CDR3 is CSVENWDRDEQYF. The CDR3 nucleotides read TGCAGCGTTGAAAATTGGGACAGGGACGAGCAGTACTTC.

This clone appeared a few times. This chain joins TRBV5-1 and TRBJ2-7, with D possibly TRBD1 on 7 matching bases. Germline CDR1 is SGHRS and CDR2 is YFSETQ. This CDR3 spans 15 amino acids. V shed 2 bases and J shed 0 bases, with 12 bases lying between them. Here the CDR3 reads CASSLGGGISYEQYF. In DNA form, the CDR3 reads TGCGCCAGCAGCTTAGGAGGGGGCATCTCCTACGAGCAGTACTTC. Full variable domain (remainder filled in from reference TRBV5-1 and TRBJ2-7): KAGVTQTPRYLIKTRGQQVTLSCSPISGHRSVSWYQQTPGQGLQFLFEYFSETQRNKGNFPGRFSGRQFSNSRSEMNVSTLELGDSALYLCASSLGGGISYEQYFGPGTRLTVT.

The chain joins TRBV18 to TRBJ2-1, with 9 nucleotides matching TRBD1. V was pared by 5 bases and J by 6 bases, with 5 bases of the junction left unmatched. CDR1 and CDR2 (germline): KGHSH, LQKENI. The CDR3 is 14 amino acids. The CDR3 coding sequence is TGTGCCAGCTCATCGGACAGGGGAGGCAATGAGCAGTTCTTC. The encoded protein is CASSSDRGGNEQFF.